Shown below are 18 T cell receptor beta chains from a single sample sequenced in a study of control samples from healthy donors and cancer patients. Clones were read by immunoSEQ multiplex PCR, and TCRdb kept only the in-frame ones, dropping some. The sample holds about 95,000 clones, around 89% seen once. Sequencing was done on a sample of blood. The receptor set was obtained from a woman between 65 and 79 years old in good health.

The CDR3 spells CAWSWGDQPQHF. CDR3 nucleotide sequence: TGTGCCTGGAGCTGGGGGGATCAGCCCCAGCATTTT. The V gene is TRBV30, the J gene TRBJ1-5; possible D gene TRBD1, 5 bases. CDR1 is GTSNPN and CDR2 is SVGIG in the germline V gene (reference sequence). There are 12 residues in the CDR3. With 3 bases removed from V and 5 bases from J, the gap between germline ends came to 8 bases.

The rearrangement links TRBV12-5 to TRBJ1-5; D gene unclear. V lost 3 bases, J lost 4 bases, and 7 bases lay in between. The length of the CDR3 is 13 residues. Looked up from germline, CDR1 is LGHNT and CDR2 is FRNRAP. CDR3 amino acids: CASGFGRNQPQHF. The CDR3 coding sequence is TGTGCTAGTGGTTTTGGTCGGAATCAGCCCCAGCATTTT.

CDR3 sequence reads: CASSRPGTGNTEAFF. The CDR3 DNA sequence: TGTGCCAGCAGTCGTCCCGGGACCGGGAACACTGAAGCTTTCTTT. The chain employs TRBV6-5 and TRBJ1-1; possibly TRBD1 for D (5 bases). The V gene's germline CDR1 is MNHEY and CDR2 SVGAGI. V shed 5 bases and J shed 1 base, with 14 bases lying between them. CDR3 length: 15 residues.

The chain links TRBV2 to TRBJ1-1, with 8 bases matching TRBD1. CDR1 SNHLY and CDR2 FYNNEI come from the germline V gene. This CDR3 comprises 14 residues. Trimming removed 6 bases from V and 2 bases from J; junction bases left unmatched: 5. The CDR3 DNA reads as TGTGCCAGCAGGGGGGACAGGATCAACACTGAAGCTTTCTTT. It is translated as CASRGDRINTEAFF. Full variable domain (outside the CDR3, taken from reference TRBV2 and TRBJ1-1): EPEVTQTPSHQVTQMGQEVILRCVPISNHLYFYWYRQILGQKVEFLVSFYNNEISEKSEIFDDQFSVERPDGSNFTLKIRSTKLEDSAMYFCASRGDRINTEAFFGQGTRLTVV.

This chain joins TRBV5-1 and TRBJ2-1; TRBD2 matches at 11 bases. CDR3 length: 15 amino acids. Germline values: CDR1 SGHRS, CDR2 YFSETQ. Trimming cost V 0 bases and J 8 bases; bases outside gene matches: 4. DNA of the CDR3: TGCGCCAGCAGCTTGGGTCTAGCGGGAGGAGATGAGCAGTTCTTC. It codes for CASSLGLAGGDEQFF.

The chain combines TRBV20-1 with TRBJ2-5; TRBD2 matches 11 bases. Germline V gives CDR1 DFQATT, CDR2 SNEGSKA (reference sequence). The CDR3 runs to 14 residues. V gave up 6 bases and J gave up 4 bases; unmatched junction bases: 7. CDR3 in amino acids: CSASSGGAPETQYF. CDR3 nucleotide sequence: TGCAGTGCCAGTAGCGGGGGGGCCCCAGAGACCCAGTACTTC.

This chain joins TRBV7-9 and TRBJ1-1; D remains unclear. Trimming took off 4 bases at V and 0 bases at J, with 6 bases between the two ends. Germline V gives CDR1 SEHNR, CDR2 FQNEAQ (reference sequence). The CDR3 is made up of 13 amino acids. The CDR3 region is CASSSFLNTEAFF. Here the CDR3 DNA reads TGTGCCAGCAGCTCCTTCTTGAACACTGAAGCTTTCTTT.

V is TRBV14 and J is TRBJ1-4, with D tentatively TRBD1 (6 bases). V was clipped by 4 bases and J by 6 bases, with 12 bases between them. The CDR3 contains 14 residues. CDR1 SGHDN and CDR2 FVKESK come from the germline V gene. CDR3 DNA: TGTGCCAGCAGCCCCCGGGGGGCTGATGAAAAACTGTTTTTT. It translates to CASSPRGADEKLFF.

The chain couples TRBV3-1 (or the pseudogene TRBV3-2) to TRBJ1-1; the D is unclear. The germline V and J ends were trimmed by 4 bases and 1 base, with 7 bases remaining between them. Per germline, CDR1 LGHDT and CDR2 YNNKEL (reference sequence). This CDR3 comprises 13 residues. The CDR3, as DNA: TGTGCCAGCAGCCGAGTAGGGAACACTGAAGCTTTCTTT. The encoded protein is CASSRVGNTEAFF.

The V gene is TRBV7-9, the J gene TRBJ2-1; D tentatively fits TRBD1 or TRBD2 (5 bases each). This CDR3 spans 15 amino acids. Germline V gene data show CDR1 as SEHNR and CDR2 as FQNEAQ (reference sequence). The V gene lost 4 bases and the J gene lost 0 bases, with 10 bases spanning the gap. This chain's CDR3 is CASSSTGLSYNEQFF. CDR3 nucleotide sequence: TGTGCCAGCAGCTCCACGGGGCTCTCCTACAATGAGCAGTTCTTC. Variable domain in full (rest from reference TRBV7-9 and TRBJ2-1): DTGVSQNPRHKITKRGQNVTFRCDPISEHNRLYWYRQTLGQGPEFLTYFQNEAQLEKSRLLSDRFSAERPKGSFSTLEIQRTEQGDSAMYLCASSSTGLSYNEQFFGPGTRLTVL.

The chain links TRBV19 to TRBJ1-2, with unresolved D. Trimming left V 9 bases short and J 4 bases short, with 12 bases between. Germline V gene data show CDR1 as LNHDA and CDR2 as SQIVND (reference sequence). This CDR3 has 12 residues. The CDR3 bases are TGTGCCAGCCATAGTCCCGCCTATGGCTACACCTTC. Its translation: CASHSPAYGYTF.

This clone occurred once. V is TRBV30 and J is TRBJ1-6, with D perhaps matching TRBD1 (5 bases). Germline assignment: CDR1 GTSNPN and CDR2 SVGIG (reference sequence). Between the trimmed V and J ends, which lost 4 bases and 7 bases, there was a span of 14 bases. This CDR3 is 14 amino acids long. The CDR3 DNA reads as TGTGCCTGGAAGGTCGACGGGGCCAATTCACCCCTCCACTTT. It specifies CAWKVDGANSPLHF.

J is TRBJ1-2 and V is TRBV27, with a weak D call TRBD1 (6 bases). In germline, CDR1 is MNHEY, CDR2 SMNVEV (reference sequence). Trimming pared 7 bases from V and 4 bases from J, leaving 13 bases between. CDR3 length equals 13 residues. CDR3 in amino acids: CASKAQGGYGYTF. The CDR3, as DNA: TGTGCCAGCAAGGCACAGGGAGGCTATGGCTACACCTTC.

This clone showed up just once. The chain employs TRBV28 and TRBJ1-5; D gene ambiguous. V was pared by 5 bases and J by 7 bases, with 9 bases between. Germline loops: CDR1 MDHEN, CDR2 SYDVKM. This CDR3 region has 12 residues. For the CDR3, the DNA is TGTGCCAGCAGTCCACCGGGACAGCCCCAGCATTTT. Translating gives CASSPPGQPQHF. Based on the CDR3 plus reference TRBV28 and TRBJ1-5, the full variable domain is DVKVTQSSRYLVKRTGEKVFLECVQDMDHENMFWYRQDPGLGLRLIYFSYDVKMKEKGDIPEGYSVSREKKERFSLILESASTNQTSMYLCASSPPGQPQHFGDGTRLSIL.

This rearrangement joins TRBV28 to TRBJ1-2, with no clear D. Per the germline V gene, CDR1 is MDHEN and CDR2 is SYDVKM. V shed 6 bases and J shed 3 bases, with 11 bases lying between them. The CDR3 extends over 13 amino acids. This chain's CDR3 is CASSLLQYYGYTF. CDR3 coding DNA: TGTGCCAGCAGCCTCCTACAGTACTATGGCTACACCTTC.

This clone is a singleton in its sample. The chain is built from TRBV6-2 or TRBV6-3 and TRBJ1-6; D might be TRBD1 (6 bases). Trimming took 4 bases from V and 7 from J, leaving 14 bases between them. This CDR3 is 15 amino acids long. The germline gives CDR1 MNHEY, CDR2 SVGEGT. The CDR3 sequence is CASSSKGGLNSPLHF. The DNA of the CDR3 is TGTGCCAGCAGTTCAAAGGGGGGCCTGAATTCACCCCTCCACTTT.

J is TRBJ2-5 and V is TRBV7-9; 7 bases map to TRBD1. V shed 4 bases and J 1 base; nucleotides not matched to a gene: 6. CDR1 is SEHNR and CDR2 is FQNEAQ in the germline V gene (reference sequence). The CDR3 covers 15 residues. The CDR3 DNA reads TGTGCCAGCAGCTCTCGACAGGGTGGCCAAGAGACCCAGTACTTC. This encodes CASSSRQGGQETQYF.

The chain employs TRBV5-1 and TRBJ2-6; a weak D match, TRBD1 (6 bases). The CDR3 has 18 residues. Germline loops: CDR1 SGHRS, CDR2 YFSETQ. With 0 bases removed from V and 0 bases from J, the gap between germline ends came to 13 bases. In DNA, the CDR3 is TGCGCCAGCAGCTTGGGTCAGGGGACGACCTCTGGGGCCAACGTCCTGACTTTC. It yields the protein CASSLGQGTTSGANVLTF.